This section outlines one TCR beta chain sequence together with its context. The method was immunoSEQ multiplex PCR; TCRdb's version includes in-frame clones alone and lacks a portion of them. This sample carries 170,000 or so clones, around nine tenths of them seen once, and the ten largest clones take around 0.88%. With 2 bases removed from V and 0 bases from J, the gap between germline ends came to 17 bases. CDR3 length equals 18 residues. Germline V gives CDR1 SGHTA, CDR2 FQGNSA. The sample comes from a study of blood T cell repertoires in COVID-19. The genes are TRBV7-2 and TRBJ2-4, with a weak D call TRBD1 (6 bases). This receptor was obtained from a woman between 18 and 29 years old who had recovered from COVID-19. Sequencing was carried out using peripheral blood. The CDR3 loop reads CASSLSPGQTTAKNIQYF. CDR3 sequence (DNA): TGTGCCAGCAGCTTATCCCCCGGACAGACAACAGCCAAAAACATTCAGTACTTC.